One sample yielded the 14 T cell receptor beta chains listed below, sequenced in a study of shared clonotypes between healthy human individuals. Assay: immunoSEQ multiplex PCR; the TCRdb copy retains only in-frame clones and omits some. The sample lists more than 1,200,000 clones, roughly 98.5% seen once, with over 0.3% in the top ten. Sequenced material: naive CD4+ T cells sorted from blood. Subset meaning: CD45RA+ positively selected. These receptors originate from a man under 40 in good health.

This rearrangement joins TRBV6-1 to TRBJ2-7, with D perhaps matching TRBD2 (6 bases). The CDR3 loop spans 13 amino acids. From germline, CDR1 is MNHNS and CDR2 SASEGT. V shed 11 bases and J shed 0 bases, with 14 bases lying between them. The CDR3 nucleotides are TGTGCCTCCGCCCGGGGGAGCTCCTACGAGCAGTACTTC. This codes for CASARGSSYEQYF.

The J gene is TRBJ2-3, the V gene TRBV6-1, with D perhaps being TRBD1 or TRBD2 (5 bases each). The CDR3 is 15 amino acids. Trimming left V 1 base short and J 2 bases short, with 10 bases between. CDR1 and CDR2 (germline): MNHNS, SASEGT. In nucleotides, the CDR3 is TGTGCCAGCAGTGAAGGGGACCCTAACACAGATACGCAGTATTTT. It is translated as CASSEGDPNTDTQYF.

The chain couples TRBV7-9 to TRBJ1-3; no clear D gene. Deletions cut 3 bases from V and 0 bases from J, with 9 bases between. The V gene's germline CDR1 is SEHNR and CDR2 FQNEAQ (reference sequence). The CDR3 totals 15 residues. CDR3 coding DNA: TGTGCCAGCAGCTTGCACACGAGCTCTGGAAACACCATATATTTT. It is translated as CASSLHTSSGNTIYF. The variable domain in full, completed from reference TRBV7-9 and TRBJ1-3, reads DTGVSQNPRHKITKRGQNVTFRCDPISEHNRLYWYRQTLGQGPEFLTYFQNEAQLEKSRLLSDRFSAERPKGSFSTLEIQRTEQGDSAMYLCASSLHTSSGNTIYFGEGSWLTVV.

CDR3 loop: CARSLDLGQGSYSYNEQFF. The CDR3, as DNA: TGTGCCAGAAGCTTGGACCTGGGACAGGGGAGCTACTCGTACAATGAGCAGTTCTTC. The rearrangement links TRBV5-3 to TRBJ2-1; TRBD1 agrees at 10 bases. TRBV5-3 falls under the ORF class, with uncertain function. The CDR3 loop spans 19 amino acids. V dropped 0 bases and J dropped 4; count of bases not matched to a gene: 13.

The CDR3: CASSQDEASGRLRQFF. CDR3 DNA: TGCGCCAGCAGCCAAGATGAGGCTAGCGGGAGGTTAAGGCAGTTCTTC. The V gene is TRBV4-1, the J gene TRBJ2-1, with TRBD2 matching over 11 bases. Germline CDR1 MGHRA, CDR2 YSYEKL. CDR3 length: 16 residues. The trim removed 0 bases at V and 12 bases at J, leaving 10 bases unmatched.

The chain joins TRBV19 to TRBJ2-2; 8 nucleotides align to TRBD2. Germline trimming cut 4 bases from V and 0 bases from J; bases unmatched to any gene: 4. There are 16 residues in the CDR3. Looked up from germline, CDR1 is LNHDA and CDR2 is SQIVND (reference sequence). In nucleotides, the CDR3 is TGTGCCAGTAGTAAGAGCGGGAGAGCGAACACCGGGGAGCTGTTTTTT. As protein: CASSKSGRANTGELFF.

Points on this clone: Additional DNA sequences in this sample encode the identical CDR3. The CDR3, as DNA: TGCGCCAGCAGCCCGGGCGGCTCCTACAATGAGCAGTTCTTC. Translated, it gives CASSPGGSYNEQFF. This chain links TRBV5-1 with TRBJ2-1; D gene ambiguous. V lost 4 bases and J 0 bases, leaving 8 bases between the germline ends. The germline CDR1 and CDR2 sequences are SGHRS and YFSETQ. The CDR3 is made up of 14 amino acids.

This chain links TRBV5-1 with TRBJ2-1; 7 positions match TRBD2. V lost 1 base and J lost 4; bases outside the gene matches: 11. The germline V gene has CDR1 SGHRS and CDR2 YFSETQ. This CDR3 is 17 amino acids long. The CDR3: CASSLFTPAGYYNEQFF. CDR3 in DNA: TGCGCCAGCAGCTTGTTCACCCCAGCGGGATATTACAATGAGCAGTTCTTC.

The V and J genes are TRBV5-4 and TRBJ1-2; 7 bases map to TRBD1. CDR3 length: 14 residues. Germline loops: CDR1 SGHNT, CDR2 YYREEE (reference sequence). V lost 5 bases to trimming and J lost 3 bases; unmatched junction nucleotides: 7. The DNA for the CDR3 is TGTGCCAGCAGACGACCTACAGGGGACTATGGCTACACCTTC. This sequence encodes CASRRPTGDYGYTF.

The chain employs TRBV7-6 and TRBJ1-5; D is undetermined. The CDR3 runs 15 residues. Deletions cut 5 bases from V and 4 bases from J, with 15 bases between. The germline V gene has CDR1 SGHVS and CDR2 FNYEAQ. The CDR3: CASSKNPTPNQPQHF. Written as DNA, the CDR3 is TGTGCCAGCAGCAAGAATCCGACACCTAATCAGCCCCAGCATTTT.

For the CDR3, the DNA is TGTGCCAGTAGTAGTCCCGCACTACTCGACAATGAGCAGTTCTTC. Amino acids: CASSSPALLDNEQFF. The chain uses TRBV19 and TRBJ2-1, with no clear D. This CDR3 is built from 15 residues. CDR1 is LNHDA and CDR2 is SQIVND in the germline V gene (reference sequence). Between the trimmed V and J ends, which lost 4 bases and 5 bases, there was a span of 15 bases.

V usage is TRBV6-6 and J usage is TRBJ1-1; no clear D gene. V was cut by 0 bases and J by 7 bases, with 6 bases left in between. In germline, CDR1 is MNHNY, CDR2 SVGAGI (reference sequence). This CDR3 region has 12 residues. CDR3 loop: CASSYSGSEAFF. For the CDR3, the DNA is TGTGCCAGCAGTTACTCGGGCAGTGAAGCTTTCTTT.

This chain links TRBV11-2 with TRBJ1-2; TRBD1 might be the D (6 bases). V gave up 6 bases and J gave up 1 base, with 18 bases separating them. Germline values: CDR1 SGHAT, CDR2 FQNNGV. This CDR3 spans 16 amino acids. This chain's CDR3 is CASSLAQGNFNYGYTF. The CDR3 nucleotides are TGTGCCAGCAGTCTAGCACAGGGAAACTTTAACTATGGCTACACCTTC.

The rearrangement uses TRBV28 and TRBJ1-2, with 9 bases aligning to TRBD1. CDR1 and CDR2 (germline): MDHEN, SYDVKM. This CDR3 is built from 15 residues. The V and J ends lost 7 bases and 3 bases, in that order; junction bases with no gene match: 9. CDR3 sequence reads: CASTENRGQYYGYTF. The CDR3 DNA sequence: TGTGCCAGCACTGAAAACAGGGGGCAATACTATGGCTACACCTTC.